This paragraph covers one TCR beta chain sequence. This entry comes from a study of blood T cells in healthy people across ages. CDR1 SGHTA and CDR2 FQGNSA come from the germline V gene. The length of the CDR3 is 13 residues. Combining a sample-barcoded 5' primer with a J-beta primer mix, a second PCR ran for 7 to 11 cycles. TCRdb reanalysed the 5' RACE reads using MiXCR and keeps one entry per CDR3 protein. The sample has some 1,800,000 distinct CDR3 sequences, about 39% seen once; the top ten hold under 25%. The chain carries TRBV7-2 and TRBJ2-4; no firm D call. The DNA matches TRBJ2-7 better at its end, which makes the J call doubtful. Sequences were obtained from blood. The source is a human donor in good health. CDR3 region: CASSFYLQNEQYF. CDR3 DNA: TGTGCCAGCAGCTTCTACCTACAGAACGAGCAGTACTTC.